This TCR beta chain is from a study of breast tumors, draining lymph nodes, adjacent tissues (TCRdb year 2016). Study-wide context: TCR beta repertoires were compared across tumor, adjacent nontumor tissue and axillary lymph nodes obtained from breast cancer patients. In human breast cancer, the study set out to assess how tumor, surrounding tissue and draining lymph node repertoires relate to one another and whether T cells might be exchanged between them.

General findings and caveats noted by the study authors: Tumor and nontumor tissue repertoires were found to be significantly more similar in luminal-like than in basal-like breast cancer. T-cell repertoire diversity in tumors was found to be lower than in lymph nodes but higher than in nontumor tissue, and preferential V and J gene usage was observed. Rather than being directly demonstrated, the conclusion that tumor T cells originate in lymph nodes was presented as consistent with a hypothesis. The data were considered consistent with most tumor T cells being derived from the lymph node and subsequently expanding within tumor tissue.

Sequencer: Illumina HiSeq 2000. TCR beta chain libraries were generated through multiplex PCR amplification. The amplified TCR beta chain products were analyzed by high-throughput sequencing. The public sequencing data were trimmed at Q25 with fastp and processed into clonotypes with MiXCR by TCRdb, which kept only in-frame beta chains. Records with the same CDR3 protein are collapsed into one entry carrying the most frequent genes and DNA. Within this sample are 9,500 to 12,000 distinct CDR3 sequences, with roughly 53% of them counted one time only. 36% of the sample belongs to the ten largest clones. As for this clonotype: Its antigen specificity is not known. No much larger clone is present one base from it, and per-base qualities are unavailable.

The germline V gene encodes CDR1 MNHEY and CDR2 SVGAGI. V and J are trimmed by 2 bases and 5 bases, and the gene matches miss 6 bases of the junction. From cysteine to phenylalanine, the CDR3 is 15 amino acids long. Only the CDR3 DNA stays, 45 bases, in frame from base 1. The receptor's source is a female donor with breast cancer. Some clones in this sample may be carry-over from other donors' samples. The sequence joins TRBV6-5 to TRBJ2-5, and 9 bases in between align with TRBD1. Material: breast tumor tissue. Here the CDR3 is given as CASSYATGGRETQYF. In nucleotides, the sequence is TGTGCCAGCAGTTACGCAACAGGGGGCCGGGAGACCCAGTACTTC.